This T cell receptor beta chain was obtained from a study of cytomegalovirus exposure and HLA in healthy donors. Regarding the study as a whole: Among TCR beta chains of equal frequency, HLA-associated ones were more clonally expanded in a later analysis. In a later analysis, TCR beta V- and J-gene trimming showed a link to a missense DCLRE1C variant. Among CMV-associated TCR beta chains, most appeared HLA-restricted in a later analysis.

As regards this clone: As yet, its antigen is unknown.

The CDR3 has 14 residues. Trimming cost V 6 bases and J 5 bases; bases outside gene matches: 9. Per the germline V gene, CDR1 is SGHTA and CDR2 is FQGNSA. PCR primers comprised 60 Vbeta and 13 Jbeta primers. TCRdb keeps only in-frame clones here, not all; method: immunoSEQ multiplex PCR. In the table there are under 200,000 clones, approximately 77% of which are singletons. The gene calls are TRBV7-2 and TRBJ2-5, with 7 bases identical to TRBD2. The sequenced material came from PBMCs. The sequence was obtained from a female donor in good health and CMV-seronegative. CDR3 sequence (DNA): TGTGCCAGCAGGGCGAAGCGGGGATGGGAGACCCAGTACTTC. Encoded protein: CASRAKRGWETQYF.